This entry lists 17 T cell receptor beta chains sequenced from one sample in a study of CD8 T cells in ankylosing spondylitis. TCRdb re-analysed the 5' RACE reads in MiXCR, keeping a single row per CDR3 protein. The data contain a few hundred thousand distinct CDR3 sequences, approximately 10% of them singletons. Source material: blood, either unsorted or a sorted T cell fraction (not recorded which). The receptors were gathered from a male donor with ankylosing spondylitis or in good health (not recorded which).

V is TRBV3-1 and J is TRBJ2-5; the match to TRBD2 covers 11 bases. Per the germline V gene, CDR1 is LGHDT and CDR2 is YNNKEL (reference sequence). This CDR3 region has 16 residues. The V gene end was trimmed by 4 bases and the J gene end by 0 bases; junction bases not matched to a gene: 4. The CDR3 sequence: CASSPGLAGYQETQYF. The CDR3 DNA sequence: TGTGCCAGCAGCCCAGGACTAGCGGGTTACCAAGAGACCCAGTACTTC.

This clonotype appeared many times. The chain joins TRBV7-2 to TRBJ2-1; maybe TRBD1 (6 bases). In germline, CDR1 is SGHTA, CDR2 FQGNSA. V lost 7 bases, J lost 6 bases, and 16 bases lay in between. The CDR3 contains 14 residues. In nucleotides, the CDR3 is TGTGCCAGCACCCAGCGGTACAGGGTCAATGAGCAGTTCTTC. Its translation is CASTQRYRVNEQFF.

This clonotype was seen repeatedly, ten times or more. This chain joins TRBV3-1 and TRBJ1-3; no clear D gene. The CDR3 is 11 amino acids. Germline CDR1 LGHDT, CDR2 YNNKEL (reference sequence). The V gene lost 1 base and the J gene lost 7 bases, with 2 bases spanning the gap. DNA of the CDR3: TGTGCCAGCAGCCAAGTCAACACCATATATTTT. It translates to CASSQVNTIYF.

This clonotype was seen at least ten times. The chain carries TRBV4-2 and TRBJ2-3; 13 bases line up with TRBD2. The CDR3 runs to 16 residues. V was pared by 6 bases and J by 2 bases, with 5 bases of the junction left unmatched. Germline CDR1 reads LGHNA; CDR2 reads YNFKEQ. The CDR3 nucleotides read TGTGCCAGCAGTCGGACTAGCGGGGGCCACACAGATACGCAGTATTTT. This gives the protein CASSRTSGGHTDTQYF.

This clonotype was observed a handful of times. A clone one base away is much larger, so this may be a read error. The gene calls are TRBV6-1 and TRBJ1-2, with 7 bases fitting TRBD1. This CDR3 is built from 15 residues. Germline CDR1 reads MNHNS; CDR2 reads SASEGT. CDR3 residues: CASRSIRDSLYGDTF. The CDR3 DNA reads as TGTGCCAGCAGGTCAATCCGGGACAGCCTCTATGGCGACACCTTC.

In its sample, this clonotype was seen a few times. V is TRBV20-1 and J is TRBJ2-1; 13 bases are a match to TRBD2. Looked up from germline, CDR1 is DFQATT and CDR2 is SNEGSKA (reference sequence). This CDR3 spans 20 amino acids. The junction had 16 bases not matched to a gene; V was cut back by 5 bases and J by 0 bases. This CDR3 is CSAESLGTSGAVSSYNEQFF. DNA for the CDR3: TGCAGTGCTGAATCACTTGGGACTAGCGGGGCCGTCAGCTCCTACAATGAGCAGTTCTTC.

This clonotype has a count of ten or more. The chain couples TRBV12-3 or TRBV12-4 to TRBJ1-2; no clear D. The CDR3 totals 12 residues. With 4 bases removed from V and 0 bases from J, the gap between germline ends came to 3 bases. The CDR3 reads CASSSSNYGYTF. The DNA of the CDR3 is TGTGCCAGCAGTTCTTCTAACTATGGCTACACCTTC.

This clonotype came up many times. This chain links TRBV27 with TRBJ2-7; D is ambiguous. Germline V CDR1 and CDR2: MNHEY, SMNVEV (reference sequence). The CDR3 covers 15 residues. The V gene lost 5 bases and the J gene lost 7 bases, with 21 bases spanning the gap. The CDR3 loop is CASSPRPLVGREQYF. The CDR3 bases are TGTGCCAGCAGTCCACGTCCCCTGGTCGGGCGGGAGCAGTACTTC.

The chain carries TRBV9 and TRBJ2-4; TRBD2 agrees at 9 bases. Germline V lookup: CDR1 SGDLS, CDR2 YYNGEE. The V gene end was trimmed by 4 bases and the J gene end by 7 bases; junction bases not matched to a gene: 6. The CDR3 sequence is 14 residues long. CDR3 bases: TGTGCCAGCAGCCAAAGTGCGGGGGGGAACATTCAGTACTTC. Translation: CASSQSAGGNIQYF. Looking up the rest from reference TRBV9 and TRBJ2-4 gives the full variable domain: DSGVTQTPKHLITATGQRVTLRCSPRSGDLSVYWYQQSLDQGLQFLIQYYNGEERAKGNILERFSAQQFPDLHSELNLSSLELGDSALYFCASSQSAGGNIQYFGAGTRLSVL.

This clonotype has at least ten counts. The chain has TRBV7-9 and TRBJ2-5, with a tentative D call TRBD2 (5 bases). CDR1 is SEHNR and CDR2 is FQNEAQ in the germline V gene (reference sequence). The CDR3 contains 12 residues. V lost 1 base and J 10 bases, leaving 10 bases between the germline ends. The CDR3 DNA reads TGTGCCAGCAGCTTAGGTCCGGGAAGCCAGTACTTC. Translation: CASSLGPGSQYF.

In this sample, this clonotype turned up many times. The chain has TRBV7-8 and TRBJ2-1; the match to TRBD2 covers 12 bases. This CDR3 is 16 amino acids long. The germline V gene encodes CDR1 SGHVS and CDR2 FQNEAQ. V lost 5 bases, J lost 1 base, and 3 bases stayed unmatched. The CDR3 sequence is CASSQTSGGSYNEQFF. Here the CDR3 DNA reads TGTGCCAGCAGCCAGACTAGCGGGGGTTCCTACAATGAGCAGTTCTTC. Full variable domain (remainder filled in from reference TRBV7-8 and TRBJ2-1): GAGVSQSPRYKVAKRGQDVALRCDPISGHVSLFWYQQALGQGPEFLTYFQNEAQLDKSGLPSDRFFAERPEGSVSTLKIQRTQQEDSAVYLCASSQTSGGSYNEQFFGPGTRLTVL.

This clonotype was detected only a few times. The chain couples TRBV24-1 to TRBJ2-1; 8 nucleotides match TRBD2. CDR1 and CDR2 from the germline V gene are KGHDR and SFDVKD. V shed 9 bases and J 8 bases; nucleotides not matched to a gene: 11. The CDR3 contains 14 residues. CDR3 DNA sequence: TGTGCCACCGGGTTAACGGGGGGGCCCTATGAGCAGTTCTTC. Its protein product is CATGLTGGPYEQFF.

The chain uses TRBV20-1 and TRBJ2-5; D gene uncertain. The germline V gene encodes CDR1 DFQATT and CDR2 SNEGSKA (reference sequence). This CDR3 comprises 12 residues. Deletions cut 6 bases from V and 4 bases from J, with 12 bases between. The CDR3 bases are TGCAGTGCCCCTGCCCCCGGAGAGACCCAGTACTTC. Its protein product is CSAPAPGETQYF.

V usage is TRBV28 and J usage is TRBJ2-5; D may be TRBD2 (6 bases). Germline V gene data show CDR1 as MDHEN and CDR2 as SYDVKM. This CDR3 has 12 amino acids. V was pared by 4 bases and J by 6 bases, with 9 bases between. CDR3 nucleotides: TGTGCCAGCAGTTCAGGGAGGAAGACCCAGTACTTC. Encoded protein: CASSSGRKTQYF.

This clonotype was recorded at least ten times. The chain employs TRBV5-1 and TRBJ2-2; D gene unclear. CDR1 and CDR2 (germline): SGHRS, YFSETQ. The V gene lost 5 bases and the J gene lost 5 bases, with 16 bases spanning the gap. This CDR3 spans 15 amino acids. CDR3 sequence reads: CASRGVLTGTGELFF. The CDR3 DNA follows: TGCGCCAGCAGAGGAGTGCTTACTGGAACCGGGGAGCTGTTTTTT.

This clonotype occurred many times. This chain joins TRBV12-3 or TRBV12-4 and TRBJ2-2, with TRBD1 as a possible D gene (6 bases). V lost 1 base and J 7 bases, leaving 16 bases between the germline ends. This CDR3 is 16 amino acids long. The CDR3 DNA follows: TGTGCCAGCAGTTTAGGGGCAGGGGATACCGGCGGGGAGCTGTTTTTT. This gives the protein CASSLGAGDTGGELFF.

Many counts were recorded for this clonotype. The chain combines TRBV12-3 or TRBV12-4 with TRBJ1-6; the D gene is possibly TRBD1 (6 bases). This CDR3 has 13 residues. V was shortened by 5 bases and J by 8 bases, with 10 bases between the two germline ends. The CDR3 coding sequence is TGTGCCAGCAGTCGACAGGTGGATTCACCCCTCCACTTT. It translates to CASSRQVDSPLHF.